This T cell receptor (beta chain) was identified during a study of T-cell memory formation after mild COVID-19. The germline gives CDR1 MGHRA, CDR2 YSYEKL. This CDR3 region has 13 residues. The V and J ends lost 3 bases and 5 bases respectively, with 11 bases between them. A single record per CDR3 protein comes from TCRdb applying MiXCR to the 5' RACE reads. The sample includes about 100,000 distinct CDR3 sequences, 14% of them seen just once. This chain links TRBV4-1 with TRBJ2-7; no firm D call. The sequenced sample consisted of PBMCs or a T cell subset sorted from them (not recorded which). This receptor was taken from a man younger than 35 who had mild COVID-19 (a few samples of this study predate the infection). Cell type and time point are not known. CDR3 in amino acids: CASSHLSPDEQYF. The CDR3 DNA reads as TGCGCCAGCAGCCATCTTAGCCCTGACGAGCAGTACTTC.